The clone carrying this TCR beta chain has only one observation. The data originate from a study of memory CD4+ T cells and cytomegalovirus serostatus. Study at large: Healthy Belgian adult donors included under ten CMV-positive and some 24 CMV-negative people.

Trimming left V 3 bases short and J 1 base short, with 13 bases between. Germline CDR1 and CDR2: MDHEN and SYDVKM. CDR3 length: 16 residues. The sort gate was single viable CD3+CD4+CD8-CD45RO+ cells for memory CD4+ T cells. Here immunoSEQ multiplex PCR was the method, and the copy in TCRdb shows in-frame clones only, minus some. The sample has about 56,000 clones, over 80% seen once. V is TRBV28 and J is TRBJ2-1, with D possibly TRBD1 on 6 matching bases. Sequences were obtained from memory CD4+ T cells from blood. This sequence originates from an adult in good health and CMV-seronegative. The CDR3 region is CASSFTGLSSYNEQFF. The DNA of the CDR3 is TGTGCCAGCAGTTTTACAGGGTTGAGTTCCTACAATGAGCAGTTCTTC.